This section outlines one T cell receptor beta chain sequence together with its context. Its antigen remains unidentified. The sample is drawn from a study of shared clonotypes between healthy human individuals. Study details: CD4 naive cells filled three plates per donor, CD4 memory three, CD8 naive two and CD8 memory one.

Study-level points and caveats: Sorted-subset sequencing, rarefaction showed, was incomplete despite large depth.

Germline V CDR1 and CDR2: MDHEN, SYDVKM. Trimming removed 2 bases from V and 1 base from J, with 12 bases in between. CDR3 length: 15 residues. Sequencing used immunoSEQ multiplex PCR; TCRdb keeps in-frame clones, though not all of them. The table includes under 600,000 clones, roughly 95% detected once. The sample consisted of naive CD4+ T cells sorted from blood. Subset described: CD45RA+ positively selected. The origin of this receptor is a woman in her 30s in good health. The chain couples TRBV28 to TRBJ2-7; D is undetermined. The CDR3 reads CASSLGASESYEQYF. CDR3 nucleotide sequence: TGTGCCAGCAGTTTAGGCGCCTCAGAATCCTACGAGCAGTACTTC.